This is a list of T cell receptor beta chains from one sample in a study of blood T cell repertoires in COVID-19. Data came from immunoSEQ multiplex PCR; TCRdb stores just in-frame clones and leaves some out. Among 120,000 to 150,000 clones listed, around 83% were seen once. Sequencing was performed on peripheral blood. These receptors all stem from a human donor with acute or convalescent COVID-19. The donor label of this sample is uncertain. The CDR3 runs from the conserved cysteine through the conserved F or W. D genes are given only for firm matches.

D gene: -; V gene: TRBV5-6; J gene: TRBJ1-4; CDR3 DNA: TGTGCCAGCAGCCGGGTGGGGAGAACTAATGAAAAACTGTTTTTT; CDR3 protein: CASSRVGRTNEKLFF
D gene: -; V gene: TRBV6-4; J gene: TRBJ2-2; CDR3 DNA: TGTGCCAGCAGTCCCCGGACGGGGGTTACCGGGGAGCTGTTTTTT; CDR3 protein: CASSPRTGVTGELFF
D gene: TRBD2; V gene: TRBV11-2; J gene: TRBJ2-1; CDR3 DNA: TGTGCCAGCAGCTTAGCCCCCGGACTAGCGGGGGGAAGGAATGAGCAGTTCTTC; CDR3 protein: CASSLAPGLAGGRNEQFF
D gene: TRBD1; V gene: TRBV7-2; J gene: TRBJ2-5; CDR3 DNA: TGTGCCAGCAGTTCACAGGGGGGAATAGAGACCCAGTACTTC; CDR3 protein: CASSSQGGIETQYF
D gene: TRBD1; V gene: TRBV2; J gene: TRBJ1-2; CDR3 DNA: TGTGCCAGCAGAAGGGACAGACTAAAAACTAACTATGGCTACACCTTC; CDR3 protein: CASRRDRLKTNYGYTF
D gene: -; V gene: TRBV7-2; J gene: TRBJ1-2; CDR3 DNA: TGTGCCAGCAGGCGAAACTATGGCTACACCTTC; CDR3 protein: CASRRNYGYTF
D gene: TRBD1; V gene: TRBV27; J gene: TRBJ2-7; CDR3 DNA: TGTGCCAGCAGTTTATTAGTAGGGACAGGGTTCTACGAGCAGTACTTC; CDR3 protein: CASSLLVGTGFYEQYF
D gene: TRBD1; V gene: TRBV6-5; J gene: TRBJ1-6; CDR3 DNA: TGTGCCAGCAGTTACTCGTTAACAGGGGATTCACCCCTCCACTTT; CDR3 protein: CASSYSLTGDSPLHF
D gene: -; V gene: TRBV5-1; J gene: TRBJ2-5; CDR3 DNA: TGCGCCAGCAGCCGAGCGGGCCTCGAGACCCAGTACTTC; CDR3 protein: CASSRAGLETQYF
D gene: -; V gene: TRBV19; J gene: TRBJ1-6; CDR3 DNA: TGTGCCAGTACCCTGGGCCAATATAATTCACCCCTCCACTTT; CDR3 protein: CASTLGQYNSPLHF
D gene: -; V gene: TRBV6-2/TRBV6-3; J gene: TRBJ1-5; CDR3 DNA: TGTGCCAGCAGTTACTCGCCGGTCTGGCCCCAGCATTTT; CDR3 protein: CASSYSPVWPQHF
D gene: TRBD1; V gene: TRBV7-3; J gene: TRBJ2-3; CDR3 DNA: TGTGCCAGCAGCTTCCGAACAGGGGGCCTTACAGATACGCAGTATTTT; CDR3 protein: CASSFRTGGLTDTQYF
D gene: TRBD1; V gene: TRBV10-3; J gene: TRBJ1-5; CDR3 DNA: TGTGCCATCAGTGAAAAACAGGGGTCATCGCCCCAGCATTTT; CDR3 protein: CAISEKQGSSPQHF
D gene: -; V gene: TRBV20-1; J gene: TRBJ1-1; CDR3 DNA: TGCAGGGGGCAGGTCGGCACTGAAGCTTTCTTT; CDR3 protein: CRGQVGTEAFF
D gene: -; V gene: TRBV14; J gene: TRBJ2-3; CDR3 DNA: TGTGCCAGCAGCCAAGCAGGGGCGAGGATTAGGCAGTATTTT; CDR3 protein: CASSQAGARIRQYF
D gene: -; V gene: TRBV7-9; J gene: TRBJ2-7; CDR3 DNA: TGTGCCAGCAGCGCCGACATCTACGAGCAGTACTTC; CDR3 protein: CASSADIYEQYF
D gene: -; V gene: TRBV7-9; J gene: TRBJ2-1; CDR3 DNA: TGTGCCAGCAGCTTGGGCGGGGGCCATGAGCAGTTCTTC; CDR3 protein: CASSLGGGHEQFF
D gene: -; V gene: TRBV6-2/TRBV6-3; J gene: TRBJ1-2; CDR3 DNA: TGTGCCAGCAGTTACTTCTCCGAGCCCCGGTCGGGGGATGGCTACACCTTC; CDR3 protein: CASSYFSEPRSGDGYTF